This is a list of T cell receptor beta chains from one sample in a study of metastatic and nonmetastatic thyroid tumors. TCRdb re-called the PCR reads via MiXCR. This repertoire shows under 35,000 clones, approximately 19% found once; its top ten account for 20% to 25%. Specimen: blood. The receptors originated from a female donor with papillary thyroid cancer or a benign thyroid nodule (not recorded which). Some clones in this sample may be carry-over from other donors' samples. The CDR3 runs from the conserved cysteine through the conserved F or W. A D gene is named only where the DNA matches it firmly. Rows may omit the clone size; those that give it use once, few, many or a size class.

abundance | j_gene | v_gene | len | d_gene | CDR3nt | CDR3aa
NA | TRBJ2-6 | TRBV6-1 | 13 | NA | TGTGCCAGCAGCCAATCCGGGGCCAACGTCCTGTGTTTC | CASSQSGANVLCF
NA | TRBJ1-2 | TRBV5-1 | 14 | NA | TGCGCCAGCAGCTTGACAGGGAAGGACTATGGCTACACCTTC | CASSLTGKDYGYTF
many | TRBJ1-1 | TRBV6-2/TRBV6-3 | 14 | NA | TGTGCCAGCAGACCCGGACAGAAATACACTGAAGCTTTCTTT | CASRPGQKYTEAFF
many | TRBJ2-7 | TRBV3-1 | 12 | NA | TGTGCCAGCCAACTTGGGGGAAGCGAGCAGTACTTC | CASQLGGSEQYF
few | TRBJ2-3 | TRBV6-1 | 13 | NA | TGTGCCAGCAGGCAGATTGGCACAGATACGCAGTATTTT | CASRQIGTDTQYF
NA | TRBJ2-1 | TRBV6-1 | 11 | NA | TGTGCCAGCAATCTGGGAAATGAGCAGTTCTTC | CASNLGNEQFF
few | TRBJ2-2 | TRBV11-3 | 14 | NA | TGTGCCAGCAGCCCTCGGGGGAGGAACGGGGAGCTGTTTTTT | CASSPRGRNGELFF
NA | TRBJ2-3 | TRBV6-2/TRBV6-3 | 16 | TRBD1 | TGTGCCAGCAGTTACCTTACAGGGGGCGCAGAAGATACGCAGTATTTT | CASSYLTGGAEDTQYF
medium-sized | TRBJ1-1 | TRBV6-2/TRBV6-3 | 15 | NA | TGTGCCAGCAGTTCCATCTCGGGTCTGTTGTCTGAAGCTTTCTTT | CASSSISGLLSEAFF
NA | TRBJ2-7 | TRBV20-1 | 15 | TRBD1 | TGCAGTGCTAGAGATGAGGACAGGGGGCGATACGAGCAGTACTTC | CSARDEDRGRYEQYF
NA | TRBJ1-6 | TRBV2 | 14 | TRBD1 | TGTGCCAGCAGTGAAGCACAGGGGACTTCACCCCTCCACTTT | CASSEAQGTSPLHF
many | TRBJ1-1 | TRBV5-4 | 14 | TRBD1 | TGTGCCAGCAGGGAGGTACAGGGGAGGGCTGAAGCTTTCTTT | CASREVQGRAEAFF
many | TRBJ2-7 | TRBV4-2 | 15 | NA | TGTGCCAGCACCCGAGAGGGGGGCAACTCCTACGAGCAGTACTTC | CASTREGGNSYEQYF
many | TRBJ1-2 | TRBV20-1 | 12 | NA | TGCAGTGCTACCGAACAGAACTATGGCTACACCTTC | CSATEQNYGYTF
many | TRBJ2-7 | TRBV7-9 | 15 | NA | TGTGCCAGCAGCTTAGCGGTGGGGGCTGAAGGTGAGCAGTACTTC | CASSLAVGAEGEQYF
NA | TRBJ1-2 | TRBV20-1 | 13 | NA | TGCAGTGCTCCTGGGGGGACGGCCCGGGGCTACACCTTC | CSAPGGTARGYTF